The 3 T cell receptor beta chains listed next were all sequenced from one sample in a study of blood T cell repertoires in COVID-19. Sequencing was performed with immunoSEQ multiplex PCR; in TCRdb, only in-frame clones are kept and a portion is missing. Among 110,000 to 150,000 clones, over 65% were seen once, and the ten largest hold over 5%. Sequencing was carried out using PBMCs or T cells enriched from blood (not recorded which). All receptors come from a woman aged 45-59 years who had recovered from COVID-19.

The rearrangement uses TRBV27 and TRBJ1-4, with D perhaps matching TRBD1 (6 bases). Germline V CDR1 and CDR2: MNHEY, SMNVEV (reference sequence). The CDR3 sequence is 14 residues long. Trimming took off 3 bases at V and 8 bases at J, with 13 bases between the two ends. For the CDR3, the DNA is TGTGCCAGCAGTTTGACAGGTCGGAGGGAAAAACTGTTTTTT. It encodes CASSLTGRREKLFF.

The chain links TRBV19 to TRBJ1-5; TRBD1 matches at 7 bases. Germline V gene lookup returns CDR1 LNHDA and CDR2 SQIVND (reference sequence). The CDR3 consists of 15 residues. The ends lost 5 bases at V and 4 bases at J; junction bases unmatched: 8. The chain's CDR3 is CASSSPGGYNQPQHF. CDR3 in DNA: TGTGCCAGTAGTTCCCCAGGGGGGTATAATCAGCCCCAGCATTTT.

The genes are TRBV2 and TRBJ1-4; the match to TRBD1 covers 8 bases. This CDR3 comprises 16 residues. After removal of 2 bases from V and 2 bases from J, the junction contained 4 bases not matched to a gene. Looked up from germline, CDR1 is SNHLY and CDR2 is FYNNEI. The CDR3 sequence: CASSERQGFTNEKLFF. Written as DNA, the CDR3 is TGTGCCAGCAGTGAAAGACAGGGGTTCACTAATGAAAAACTGTTTTTT.